A single sample is the source of the 17 T cell receptor beta chains below, sequenced in a study of vaccination and CD4 T cells after COVID-19. As for treatment: roughly 10-day PBMC culture with coronavirus spike peptide pools or control peptides (ViraFEST assay). These receptors have no known antigen. The Oncomine TCR Beta short-read assay was what sequenced the DNA obtained from cultured CD4+ T cells. Using its own MiXCR run on the PCR reads, TCRdb lists one record per CDR3 protein. Among approximately 12,000 distinct CDR3 sequences, around 30% were seen once, and the ten largest hold 23%. The sequenced sample was cultured CD4+ T cells from blood. These receptors came from a human donor with COVID-19.

The genes are TRBV6-1 and TRBJ1-5, with TRBD1 matching over 9 bases. Germline V CDR1 and CDR2: MNHNS, SASEGT. The CDR3 totals 15 residues. Trimming at V came to 6 bases and at J to 2 bases, leaving 5 bases not matched to a gene. Written as DNA, the CDR3 is TGTGCCAGCAGGGCGGGACAGGGCGGCAATCAGCCCCAGCATTTT. It is translated as CASRAGQGGNQPQHF.

This clonotype was seen a handful of times. The V gene is TRBV27, the J gene TRBJ1-2; TRBD1 matches at 7 bases. V shed 5 bases, J shed 2 bases, and the junction held 8 bases outside the gene matches. Germline values: CDR1 MNHEY, CDR2 SMNVEV (reference sequence). The CDR3 covers 15 residues. CDR3 in DNA: TGTGCCAGCAGTACTCGGACAGGCGCCAACTATGGCTACACCTTC. Its translation: CASSTRTGANYGYTF.

The chain employs TRBV9 and TRBJ1-1, with a weak D call TRBD1 (5 bases). V dropped 4 bases and J dropped 0 bases, with 16 bases sitting between them. The CDR3 totals 16 residues. Per germline, CDR1 SGDLS and CDR2 YYNGEE. CDR3 protein: CASSTSSGPLNTEAFF. DNA of the CDR3: TGTGCCAGCAGCACGTCGTCGGGGCCCCTGAACACTGAAGCTTTCTTT.

In its sample, this clonotype ranks as medium-sized. The chain carries TRBV20-1 and TRBJ1-6, with TRBD1 identical over 7 bases. The CDR3 loop spans 14 amino acids. CDR1 is DFQATT, CDR2 SNEGSKA, per germline (reference sequence). Trimming took 3 bases from V and 7 from J; bases not matched to a gene: 6. The DNA of the CDR3 is TGCAGTGCTAGGGATTGGACAGGCAATTCACCCCTCCACTTT. The encoded protein is CSARDWTGNSPLHF.

This clonotype was counted between two and nine times. This chain uses TRBV27 with TRBJ2-3; D gene uncertain. V shed 6 bases and J shed 4 bases, with 11 bases lying between them. CDR3 length: 13 amino acids. Germline CDR1 reads MNHEY; CDR2 reads SMNVEV (reference sequence). This CDR3 is CASSPPWADTQYF. CDR3 sequence (DNA): TGTGCCAGCAGCCCTCCCTGGGCAGATACGCAGTATTTT.

The chain recombines TRBV20-1 with TRBJ2-3; 12 bases map to TRBD2. Germline CDR1 DFQATT, CDR2 SNEGSKA (reference sequence). This CDR3 region has 15 residues. Trimming removed 2 bases from V and 5 bases from J; junction bases left unmatched: 5. The CDR3: CSARIASGGGDTQYF. In DNA, the CDR3 is TGCAGTGCTAGAATAGCTAGCGGGGGGGGAGATACGCAGTATTTT.

The chain employs TRBV2 and TRBJ2-2; a weak D match, TRBD1 (5 bases). Germline CDR1 reads SNHLY; CDR2 reads FYNNEI. The CDR3 runs 14 residues. Between the trimmed V and J ends, which lost 8 bases and 7 bases, there was a span of 17 bases. The CDR3 spells CASSGRARDGELFF. The CDR3 region has the DNA TGTGCCAGCTCGGGCAGGGCCCGAGACGGGGAGCTGTTTTTT.

This chain joins TRBV9 and TRBJ1-1; 8 bases map to TRBD1. Unmatched junction bases numbered 2, after V lost 4 bases and J lost 0 bases. The V gene's germline CDR1 is SGDLS and CDR2 YYNGEE. The CDR3 is 14 amino acids. The CDR3 bases are TGTGCCAGCAGCCGGACAGGGTTGAACACTGAAGCTTTCTTT. The encoded protein is CASSRTGLNTEAFF.

The rearrangement links TRBV19 to TRBJ2-3; possibly TRBD1 or TRBD2 for D (5 bases each). V was cut by 7 bases and J by 3 bases, with 11 bases left in between. Germline V gives CDR1 LNHDA, CDR2 SQIVND (reference sequence). This CDR3 contains 13 residues. The CDR3 loop is CASMRGRTDTQYF. Here the CDR3 DNA reads TGTGCCAGTATGAGGGGAAGGACAGATACGCAGTATTTT.

The V gene is TRBV5-5, the J gene TRBJ2-7, with a weak D call TRBD1 (5 bases). V was pared by 0 bases and J by 2 bases, with 12 bases between. There are 15 residues in the CDR3. CDR1 and CDR2 (germline): SGHKS, YYEKEE (reference sequence). CDR3 amino acids: CASSLVGDQTYEQYF. The CDR3 DNA reads TGTGCCAGCAGCTTGGTAGGGGATCAAACCTACGAGCAGTACTTC.

The chain is built from TRBV19 and TRBJ2-2; D assignment may be TRBD1 or TRBD2 (5 bases each). The CDR3 length is 16 residues. V was clipped by 7 bases and J by 5 bases, with 20 bases between them. Germline V gives CDR1 LNHDA, CDR2 SQIVND (reference sequence). CDR3 coding DNA: TGTGCCAGTAAGGTAATGGACGGGACCCTTACCGGGGAGCTGTTTTTT. Amino acid sequence: CASKVMDGTLTGELFF.

V gene TRBV30 combines with J gene TRBJ1-4; perhaps TRBD1 as D (5 bases). Germline V gives CDR1 GTSNPN, CDR2 SVGIG (reference sequence). CDR3 size: 14 residues. Trimming took off 0 bases at V and 8 bases at J, with 13 bases between the two ends. The CDR3 loop is CAWSVRQGREKLFF. The CDR3 DNA is TGTGCCTGGAGTGTACGGCAGGGCAGGGAAAAACTGTTTTTT.

This chain joins TRBV28 and TRBJ2-7; 8 bases agree with TRBD1. Trimming cost V 7 bases and J 1 base; bases outside gene matches: 6. The CDR3 has 14 residues. Germline V gene sequence: CDR1 MDHEN, CDR2 SYDVKM. CDR3 nucleotide sequence: TGTGCCAGCACCCCCGGACAGGGTTCCTACGAGCAGTACTTC. Protein: CASTPGQGSYEQYF.

The rearrangement joins TRBV28 to TRBJ1-4; D call uncertain. This CDR3 comprises 13 residues. CDR1 is MDHEN, CDR2 SYDVKM, per germline. V lost 8 bases and J 0 bases, leaving 7 bases between the germline ends. The DNA for the CDR3 is TGTGCCAGCCGGATTGCAACTAATGAAAAACTGTTTTTT. Its translation: CASRIATNEKLFF.

The chain joins TRBV20-1 to TRBJ2-7; D may correspond to TRBD1 or TRBD2 (5 bases each). V dropped 3 bases and J dropped 2 bases, with 11 bases sitting between them. The length of the CDR3 is 13 residues. Germline V CDR1 and CDR2: DFQATT, SNEGSKA (reference sequence). The CDR3 DNA is TGCAGTGCTAGTCCCGAGGGGACCTACGAGCAGTACTTC. Residues: CSASPEGTYEQYF.

The rearrangement joins TRBV6-5 to TRBJ2-1; 9 nucleotides agree with TRBD2. CDR3 length: 15 amino acids. The V gene end was trimmed by 0 bases and the J gene end by 12 bases; junction bases not matched to a gene: 9. Per germline, CDR1 MNHEY and CDR2 SVGAGI. The CDR3 bases are TGTGCCAGCAGTTACTCAGCGGGGGGAAAGGGGGCGCAGTTCTTC. This gives the protein CASSYSAGGKGAQFF.

The chain couples TRBV5-4 to TRBJ2-7; 12 bases align to TRBD1. Germline assignment: CDR1 SGHNT and CDR2 YYREEE (reference sequence). V was clipped by 4 bases and J by 4 bases; unmatched bases: 9. CDR3 size: 16 residues. CDR3 nucleotides: TGTGCCAGCAGCCGGGCAGGGGGACAGGGGGCTTACGAGCAGTACTTC. Residues: CASSRAGGQGAYEQYF.